Listed below are T cell receptor beta chains from one sample, sequenced in a study of T cell changes during pregnancy in multiple sclerosis. Libraries were prepared by immunoSEQ multiplex PCR; TCRdb keeps only in-frame clonotypes and omits some of them. This sample has 40,000 or so clones; around nine tenths occur once, and the top ten carry roughly 4%. Sequenced material: CD8+ T cells from peripheral blood mononuclear cells, taken in the first trimester of pregnancy. These receptors came from a female donor with multiple sclerosis, enrolled in a pregnancy study. Each CDR3 is given with its conserved first and last residue. A D gene is named only where the DNA matches it firmly.

j_call,d_call,v_call,cdr3_aa,cdr3_nt
TRBJ1-5,TRBD1,TRBV19,CASSIIDRDVQPQHF,TGTGCCAGTAGTATTATTGACAGGGATGTTCAGCCCCAGCATTTT
TRBJ1-1,.,TRBV9,CASSVGGGKAFF,TGTGCCAGCAGCGTAGGTGGGGGGAAAGCTTTCTTT
TRBJ2-3,.,TRBV6-6,CASMLALSTDTQYF,TGTGCCAGCATGCTAGCTTTAAGCACAGATACGCAGTATTTT
TRBJ2-1,.,TRBV9,CASSDRGNEQFF,TGTGCCAGCAGCGATAGGGGCAATGAGCAGTTCTTC
TRBJ2-7,TRBD2,TRBV5-6,CASSKGGDELAGKAYEQYF,TGTGCCAGCAGCAAGGGGGGGGACGAACTAGCGGGGAAAGCCTACGAGCAGTACTTC
TRBJ1-1,TRBD1,TRBV4-3,CASSQDTGTGMNTEAFF,TGCGCCAGCAGCCAAGACACCGGGACAGGAATGAACACTGAAGCTTTCTTT
TRBJ1-5,TRBD1,TRBV11-2,CASSLEGGSNQPQHF,TGTGCCAGCAGCTTAGAAGGGGGCAGCAATCAGCCCCAGCATTTT
TRBJ2-7,TRBD1,TRBV9,CASSLGDRGAYEQYF,TGTGCCAGCAGCCTAGGGGACAGGGGTGCATACGAGCAGTACTTC
TRBJ2-4,.,TRBV9,CASSDNGQAKNIQYF,TGTGCCAGCAGCGATAACGGACAAGCCAAAAACATTCAGTACTTC
TRBJ2-5,TRBD2,TRBV9,CASSAFWGGSRQETQYF,TGTGCCAGCAGCGCCTTCTGGGGGGGGAGCAGGCAAGAGACCCAGTACTTC
TRBJ2-7,.,TRBV11-2,CASSAGRTYEQYF,TGTGCCAGCAGCGCCGGACGGACTTACGAGCAGTACTTC
TRBJ1-2,TRBD1,TRBV13,CASSLGRDRVSGYTF,TGTGCCAGCAGCTTAGGTCGCGACAGGGTGAGTGGCTACACCTTC